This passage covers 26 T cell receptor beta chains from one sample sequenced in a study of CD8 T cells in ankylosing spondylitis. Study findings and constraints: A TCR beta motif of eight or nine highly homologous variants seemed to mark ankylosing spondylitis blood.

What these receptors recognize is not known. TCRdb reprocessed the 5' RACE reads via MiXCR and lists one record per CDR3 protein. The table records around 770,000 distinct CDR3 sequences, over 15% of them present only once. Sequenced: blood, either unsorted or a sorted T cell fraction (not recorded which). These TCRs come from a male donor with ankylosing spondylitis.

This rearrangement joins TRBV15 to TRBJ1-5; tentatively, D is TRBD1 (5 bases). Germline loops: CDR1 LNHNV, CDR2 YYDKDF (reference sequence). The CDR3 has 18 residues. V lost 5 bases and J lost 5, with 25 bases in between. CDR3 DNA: TGTGCCACCAGCTGGGGGTTTCAGGGTCAGCTTCAGGATCAGCCCCAGCATTTT. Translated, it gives CATSWGFQGQLQDQPQHF.

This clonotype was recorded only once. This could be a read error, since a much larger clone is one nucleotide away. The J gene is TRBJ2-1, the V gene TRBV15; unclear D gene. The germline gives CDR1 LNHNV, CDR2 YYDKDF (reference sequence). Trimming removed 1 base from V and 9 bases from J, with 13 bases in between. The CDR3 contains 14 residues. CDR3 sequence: CATSRVERWGEQFF. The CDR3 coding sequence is TGTGCCACCAGCAGAGTTGAGAGGTGGGGTGAGCAGTTCTTC.

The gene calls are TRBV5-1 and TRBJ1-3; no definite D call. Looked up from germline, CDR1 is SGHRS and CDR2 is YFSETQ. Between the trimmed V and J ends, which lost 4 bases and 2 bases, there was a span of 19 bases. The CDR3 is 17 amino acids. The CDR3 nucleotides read TGCGCCAGCAGCCCACTGTCGGAAACCTGGACTGGAAACACCATATATTTT. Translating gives CASSPLSETWTGNTIYF.

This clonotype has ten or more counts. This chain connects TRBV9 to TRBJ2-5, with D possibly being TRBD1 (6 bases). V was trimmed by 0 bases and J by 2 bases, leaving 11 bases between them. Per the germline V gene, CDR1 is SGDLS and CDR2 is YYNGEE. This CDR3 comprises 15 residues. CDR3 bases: TGTGCCAGCAGCGTAGCCCCCGGACAGCAAGAGACCCAGTACTTC. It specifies CASSVAPGQQETQYF.

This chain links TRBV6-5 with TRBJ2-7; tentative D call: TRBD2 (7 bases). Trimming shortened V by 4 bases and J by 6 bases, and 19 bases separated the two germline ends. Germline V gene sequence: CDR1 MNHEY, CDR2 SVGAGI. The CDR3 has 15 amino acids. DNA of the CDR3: TGTGCCAGCAGTTCCCGCTCGGGGGCGGGGGTCGAGCAGTACTTC. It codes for CASSSRSGAGVEQYF.

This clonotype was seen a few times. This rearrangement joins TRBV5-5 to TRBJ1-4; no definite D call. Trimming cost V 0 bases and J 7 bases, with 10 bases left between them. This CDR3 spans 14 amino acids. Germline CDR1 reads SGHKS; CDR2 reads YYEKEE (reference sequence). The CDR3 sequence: CASSLATWGEKLFF. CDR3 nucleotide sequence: TGTGCCAGCAGCTTGGCGACCTGGGGTGAAAAACTGTTTTTT. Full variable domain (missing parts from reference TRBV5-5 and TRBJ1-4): DAGVTQSPTHLIKTRGQQVTLRCSPISGHKSVSWYQQVLGQGPQFIFQYYEKEERGRGNFPDRFSARQFPNYSSELNVNALLLGDSALYLCASSLATWGEKLFFGSGTQLSVL.

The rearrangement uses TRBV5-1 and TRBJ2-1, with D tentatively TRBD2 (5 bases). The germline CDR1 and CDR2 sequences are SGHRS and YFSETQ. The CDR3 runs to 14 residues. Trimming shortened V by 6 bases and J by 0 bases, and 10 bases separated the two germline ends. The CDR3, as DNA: TGCGCCAGCACCCCGGACTCCTCCTACAATGAGCAGTTCTTC. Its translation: CASTPDSSYNEQFF.

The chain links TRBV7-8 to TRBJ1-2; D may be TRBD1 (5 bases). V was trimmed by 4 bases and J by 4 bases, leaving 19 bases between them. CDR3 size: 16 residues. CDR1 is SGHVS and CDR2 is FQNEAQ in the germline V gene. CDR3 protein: CASSYLQRGTSYGYTF. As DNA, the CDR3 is TGTGCCAGCAGCTATCTACAACGGGGGACGTCCTATGGCTACACCTTC.

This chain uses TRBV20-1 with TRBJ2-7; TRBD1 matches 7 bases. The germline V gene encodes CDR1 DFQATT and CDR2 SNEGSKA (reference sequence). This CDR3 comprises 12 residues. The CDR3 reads CSAADRVNEQYF. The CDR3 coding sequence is TGCAGCGCCGCCGACAGGGTTAACGAGCAGTACTTC.

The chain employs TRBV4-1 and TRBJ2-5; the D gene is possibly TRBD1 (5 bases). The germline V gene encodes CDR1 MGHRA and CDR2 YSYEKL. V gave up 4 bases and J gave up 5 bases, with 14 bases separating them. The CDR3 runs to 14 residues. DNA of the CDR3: TGCGCCAGCAGCCCCTGGCAGGGTATCGAGACCCAGTACTTC. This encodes CASSPWQGIETQYF.

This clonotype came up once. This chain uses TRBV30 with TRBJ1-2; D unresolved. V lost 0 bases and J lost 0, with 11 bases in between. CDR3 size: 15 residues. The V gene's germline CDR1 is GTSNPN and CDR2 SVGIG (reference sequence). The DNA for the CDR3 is TGTGCCTGGAGTGTAAGCAGGCTAGCTAACTATGGCTACACCTTC. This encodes CAWSVSRLANYGYTF.

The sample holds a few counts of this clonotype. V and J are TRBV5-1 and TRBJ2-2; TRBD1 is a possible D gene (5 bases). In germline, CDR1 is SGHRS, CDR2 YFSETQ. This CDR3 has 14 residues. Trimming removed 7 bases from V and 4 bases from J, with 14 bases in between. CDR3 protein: CASYGQGGTGELFF. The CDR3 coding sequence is TGCGCCAGCTATGGGCAGGGTGGCACCGGGGAGCTGTTTTTT.

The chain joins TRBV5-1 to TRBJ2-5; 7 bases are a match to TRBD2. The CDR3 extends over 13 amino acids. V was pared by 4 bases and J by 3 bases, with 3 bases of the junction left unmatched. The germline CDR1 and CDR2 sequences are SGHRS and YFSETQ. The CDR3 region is CASSVGTKETQYF. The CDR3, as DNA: TGCGCCAGCAGCGTCGGGACTAAAGAGACCCAGTACTTC.

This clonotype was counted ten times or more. The DNA for the CDR3 is TGTGCCAGCACGCGGGGGATTAGCACAGATACGCAGTATTTT. Its protein is CASTRGISTDTQYF. The genes are TRBV12-3 or TRBV12-4 and TRBJ2-3; 7 nucleotides agree with TRBD2. This CDR3 region has 14 residues. Trimming removed 7 bases from V and 0 bases from J; junction bases left unmatched: 4.

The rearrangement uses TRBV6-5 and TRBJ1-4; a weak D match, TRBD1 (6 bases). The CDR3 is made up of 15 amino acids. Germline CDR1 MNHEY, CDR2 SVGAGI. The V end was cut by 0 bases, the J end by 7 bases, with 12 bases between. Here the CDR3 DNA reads TGTGCCAGCAGTTACTCGACAGGCCGGGGTGAAAAACTGTTTTTT. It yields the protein CASSYSTGRGEKLFF.

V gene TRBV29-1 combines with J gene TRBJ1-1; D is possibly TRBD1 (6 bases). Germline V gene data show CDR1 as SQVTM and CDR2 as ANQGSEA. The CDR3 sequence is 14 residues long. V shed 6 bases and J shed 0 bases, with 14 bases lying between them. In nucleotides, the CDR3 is TGCAGCGTCCCCGCTAGGGGGTTGAACACTGAAGCTTTCTTT. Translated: CSVPARGLNTEAFF. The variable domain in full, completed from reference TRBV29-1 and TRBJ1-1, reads SAVISQKPSRDICQRGTSLTIQCQVDSQVTMMFWYRQQPGQSLTLIATANQGSEATYESGFVIDKFPISRPNLTFSTLTVSNMSPEDSSIYLCSVPARGLNTEAFFGQGTRLTVV.

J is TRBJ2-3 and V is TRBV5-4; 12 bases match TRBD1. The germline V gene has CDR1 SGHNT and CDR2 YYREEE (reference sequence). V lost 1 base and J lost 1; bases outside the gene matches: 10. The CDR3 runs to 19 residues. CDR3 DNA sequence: TGTGCCAGCAGCTTGTTGGGACAGGGGGCCCCGTACGGCACAGATACGCAGTATTTT. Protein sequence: CASSLLGQGAPYGTDTQYF.

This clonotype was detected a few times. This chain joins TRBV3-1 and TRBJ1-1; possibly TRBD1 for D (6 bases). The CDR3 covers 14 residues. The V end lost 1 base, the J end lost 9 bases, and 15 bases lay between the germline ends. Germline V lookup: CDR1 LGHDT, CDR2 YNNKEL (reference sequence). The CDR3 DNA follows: TGTGCCAGCAGCCAAGGGGGGGGCAGGGGCAAAGCTTTCTTT. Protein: CASSQGGGRGKAFF.

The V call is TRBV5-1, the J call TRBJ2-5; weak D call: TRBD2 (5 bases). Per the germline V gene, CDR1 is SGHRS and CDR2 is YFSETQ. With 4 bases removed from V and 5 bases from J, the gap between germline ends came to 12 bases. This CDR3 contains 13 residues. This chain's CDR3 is CASSPMRRETQYF. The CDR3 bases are TGCGCCAGCAGCCCAATGAGGAGGGAGACCCAGTACTTC.

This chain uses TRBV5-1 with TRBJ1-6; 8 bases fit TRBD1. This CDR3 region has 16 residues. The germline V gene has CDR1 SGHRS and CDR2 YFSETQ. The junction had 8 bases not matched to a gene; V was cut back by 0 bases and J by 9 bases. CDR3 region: CASSLDGQGGGSPLHF. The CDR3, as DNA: TGCGCCAGCAGCTTGGACGGACAGGGTGGGGGTTCACCCCTCCACTTT.

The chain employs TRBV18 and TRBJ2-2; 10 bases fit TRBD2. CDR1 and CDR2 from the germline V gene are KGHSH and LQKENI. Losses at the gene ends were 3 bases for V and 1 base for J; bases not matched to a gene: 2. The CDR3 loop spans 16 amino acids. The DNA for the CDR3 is TGTGCCAGCTCACCTCCTAGCGGGAGGAACACCGGGGAGCTGTTTTTT. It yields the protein CASSPPSGRNTGELFF.

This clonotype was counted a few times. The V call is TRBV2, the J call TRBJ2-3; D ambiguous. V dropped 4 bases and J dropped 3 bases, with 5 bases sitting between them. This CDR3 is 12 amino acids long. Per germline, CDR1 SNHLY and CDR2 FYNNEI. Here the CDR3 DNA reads TGTGCCAGCAGTGTGAATACAGATACGCAGTATTTT. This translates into CASSVNTDTQYF. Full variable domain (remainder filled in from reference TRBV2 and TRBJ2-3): EPEVTQTPSHQVTQMGQEVILRCVPISNHLYFYWYRQILGQKVEFLVSFYNNEISEKSEIFDDQFSVERPDGSNFTLKIRSTKLEDSAMYFCASSVNTDTQYFGPGTRLTVL.

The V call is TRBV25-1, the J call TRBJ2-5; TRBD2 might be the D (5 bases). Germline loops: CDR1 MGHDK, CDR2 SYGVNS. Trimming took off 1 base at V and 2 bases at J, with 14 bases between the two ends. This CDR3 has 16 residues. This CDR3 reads CASSEWLGERQETQYF. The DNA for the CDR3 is TGTGCCAGCAGTGAATGGCTGGGAGAGAGGCAAGAGACCCAGTACTTC.

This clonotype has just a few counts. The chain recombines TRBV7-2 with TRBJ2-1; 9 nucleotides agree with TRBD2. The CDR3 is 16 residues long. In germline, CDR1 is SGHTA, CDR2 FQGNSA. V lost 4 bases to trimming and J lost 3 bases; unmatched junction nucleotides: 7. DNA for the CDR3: TGTGCCAGCAGCTATAAGCGGGGGGCCCTCTACAATGAGCAGTTCTTC. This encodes CASSYKRGALYNEQFF.

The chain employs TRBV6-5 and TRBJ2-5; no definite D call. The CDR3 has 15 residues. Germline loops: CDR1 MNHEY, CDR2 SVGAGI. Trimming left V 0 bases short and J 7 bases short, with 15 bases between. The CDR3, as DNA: TGTGCCAGCAGTTACTCGAATAAGCCCGGCGGGACCCAGTACTTC. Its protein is CASSYSNKPGGTQYF.

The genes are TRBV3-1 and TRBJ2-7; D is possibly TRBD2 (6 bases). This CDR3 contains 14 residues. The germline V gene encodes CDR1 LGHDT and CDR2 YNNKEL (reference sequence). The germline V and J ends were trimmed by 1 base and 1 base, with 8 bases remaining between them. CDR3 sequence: CASSQGDLSYEQYF. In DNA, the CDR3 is TGTGCCAGCAGCCAAGGGGACTTATCCTACGAGCAGTACTTC.